What follows describes a single TCR beta chain. Its antigen is undetermined. Sampling of blood occurred at baseline, cycle 4 day 1, and cycle 7 day 1. Here immunoSEQ multiplex PCR was the method, and the copy in TCRdb shows in-frame clones only, minus some. This table holds 34,000 or so clones, more than 80% found once. The CDR3 length is 11 residues. Trimming took off 3 bases at V and 4 bases at J, with 5 bases between the two ends. The germline gives CDR1 SGHDT, CDR2 YYEEEE. This sample was taken from a study of OX40 agonist ivuxolimab in advanced cancers. Overall study results and limits: Both CD4+ and CD8+ T cell populations in blood had undergone clonal expansion by week 6 at 0.1 to 3.0 mg/kg. Partial responders treated at 0.1-3.0 mg/kg exhibited clonal expansion among the lowest measured.

This sequence joins TRBV5-6 and TRBJ2-7; unclear D gene. The clonotype comes from an adult with an advanced solid tumor such as melanoma, head and neck, liver or kidney cancer. Sequences were derived from CD4+ or CD8+ T cells sorted from blood, sampled in a trial of the OX40 agonist ivuxolimab. CDR3: CASSYLYEQYF. The DNA for the CDR3 is TGTGCCAGCAGCTACTTGTACGAGCAGTACTTC.